The 19 T cell receptor beta chains in this list originate from one sample, sequenced in a study of T cells in Graves' hyperthyroidism and ophthalmopathy. The investigators amplified TCR beta CDR3 regions from RNA transcripts. The TCR CDR3 first-round RT-PCR relied on the HTBI primer set. TCRdb ran MiXCR on the multiplex PCR reads and lists one entry per CDR3 protein. The repertoire includes 600,000 to 650,000 distinct CDR3 sequences, 15% to 20% of them detected once, and 3.8% sits in the top ten. Sequencing was performed on blood. The source of these receptors is a woman aged 25 to 39 with Graves' hyperthyroidism.

This clonotype came up a few times. J is TRBJ1-5 and V is TRBV20-1; possible D gene TRBD1, 5 bases. Trimming cost V 3 bases and J 7 bases, with 10 bases left between them. From germline, CDR1 is DFQATT and CDR2 SNEGSKA (reference sequence). The CDR3 totals 12 residues. In DNA form, the CDR3 reads TGCAGTGCTAGTTGGGGGTACCAGCCCCAGCATTTT. Its protein product is CSASWGYQPQHF.

This clonotype has only a few counts. The CDR3 DNA is TGTGCCGGAAGGACTAGCGGGATTACCGGGGAGCTGTTTTTT. This codes for CAGRTSGITGELFF. This rearrangement joins TRBV28 to TRBJ2-2; TRBD2 matches at 12 bases. Germline-derived CDR1 and CDR2 are MDHEN and SYDVKM. This CDR3 comprises 14 residues. V gave up 11 bases and J gave up 5 bases; unmatched junction bases: 6. The full variable domain, rest sourced from reference TRBV28 and TRBJ2-2, is DVKVTQSSRYLVKRTGEKVFLECVQDMDHENMFWYRQDPGLGLRLIYFSYDVKMKEKGDIPEGYSVSREKKERFSLILESASTNQTSMYLCAGRTSGITGELFFGEGSRLTVL.

The table lists this clonotype with many counts. The chain combines TRBV7-2 with TRBJ2-5; the D gene is possibly TRBD2 (5 bases). From germline, CDR1 is SGHTA and CDR2 FQGNSA. Deletions cut 5 bases from V and 7 bases from J, with 20 bases between. The CDR3 is 15 amino acids. Here the CDR3 reads CASSPTRLASMTQYF. In nucleotides, the CDR3 is TGTGCCAGCAGCCCAACCCGGCTGGCTAGCATGACCCAGTACTTC.

The chain combines TRBV4-1 with TRBJ2-7, with unresolved D. From germline, CDR1 is MGHRA and CDR2 YSYEKL. V was trimmed by 1 base and J by 3 bases, leaving 10 bases between them. The CDR3 sequence is 14 residues long. The CDR3 protein is CASSQGNLHYEQYF. CDR3 DNA sequence: TGCGCCAGCAGCCAAGGAAACTTGCACTACGAGCAGTACTTC.

This clonotype was counted a few times. V and J are TRBV20-1 and TRBJ2-3; 9 bases are shared with TRBD2. V was clipped by 0 bases and J by 2 bases; unmatched bases: 9. Per the germline V gene, CDR1 is DFQATT and CDR2 is SNEGSKA (reference sequence). CDR3 length: 17 amino acids. CDR3 coding DNA: TGCAGTGCTAGAGATGGGAGGCGGGAGGGATACACAGATACGCAGTATTTT. Amino acids: CSARDGRREGYTDTQYF.

A word on this clonotype: At one of its ends the junction is not consistent with the germline gene, which may arise from a read error. The chain carries TRBV6-9 and TRBJ1-3, with unresolved D. CDR3 size: 14 residues. Per the germline V gene, CDR1 is MNHGY and CDR2 is SVAAGI. The CDR3: CASSLFFSGSTIYF. CDR3 DNA sequence: TGTGCCAGCAGTTTATTTTTCTCTGGAAGCACCATATATTTT.

This clonotype was counted only a few times. J is TRBJ2-2 and V is TRBV20-1; no clear D. Germline loops: CDR1 DFQATT, CDR2 SNEGSKA (reference sequence). V lost 3 bases to trimming and J lost 4 bases, with 3 bases between them. The CDR3 spans 11 residues. CDR3 region: CSASGTGELFF. The DNA of the CDR3 is TGCAGTGCTAGTGGCACCGGGGAGCTGTTTTTT.

This clonotype was seen many times. DNA of the CDR3: TGTGCCAGCAGCTTAGTAACCCATGACGAGCAGTACTTC. Protein sequence: CASSLVTHDEQYF. The chain joins TRBV7-2 to TRBJ2-7; D gene ambiguous. The CDR3 is 13 residues long. Germline CDR1 SGHTA, CDR2 FQGNSA. Between the trimmed V and J ends, which lost 1 base and 5 bases, there was a span of 9 bases.

This clonotype was counted at least ten times. The genes are TRBV11-2 and TRBJ2-7; 9 nucleotides line up with TRBD1. This CDR3 is 15 amino acids long. Germline V lookup: CDR1 SGHAT, CDR2 FQNNGV. Unmatched junction bases numbered 7, after V lost 3 bases and J lost 4 bases. In DNA, the CDR3 is TGTGCCAGCAGCTTCCCCGGGACAGGGAGGTACGAGCAGTACTTC. It specifies CASSFPGTGRYEQYF.

The rearrangement uses TRBV6-1 and TRBJ2-1; TRBD2 matches 12 bases. J gave up 0 bases and V 7 bases, and 7 bases lay outside the gene matches. Germline V gives CDR1 MNHNS, CDR2 SASEGT. The CDR3 length is 17 residues. The CDR3 is CASMGTSGQSSYNEQFF. CDR3 coding DNA: TGTGCCAGCATGGGGACTAGCGGGCAGAGCTCCTACAATGAGCAGTTCTTC.

This rearrangement joins TRBV20-1 to TRBJ2-6; D is possibly TRBD1 (5 bases). CDR1 and CDR2 (germline): DFQATT, SNEGSKA (reference sequence). This CDR3 is built from 17 residues. The V end was cut by 0 bases, the J end by 0 bases, with 12 bases between. The CDR3 is CSARDRSGRSGANVLTF. The DNA for the CDR3 is TGCAGTGCTAGAGATCGCTCAGGGCGCTCTGGGGCCAACGTCCTGACTTTC.

This clonotype has a count of ten or more. CDR3 residues: CASSLSGGPYEQYF. For the CDR3, the DNA is TGCGCCAGCAGCTTAAGCGGGGGACCCTACGAGCAGTACTTC. The chain uses TRBV5-1 and TRBJ2-7, with TRBD2 matching 8 bases. Germline V gene data show CDR1 as SGHRS and CDR2 as YFSETQ. V trimming: 2 bases; J trimming: 2 bases; junction bases outside the gene matches: 3. The CDR3 has 14 amino acids.

This clonotype has at least ten counts. The chain combines TRBV28 with TRBJ1-2, with 7 bases that match TRBD1. The V gene end was trimmed by 5 bases and the J gene end by 7 bases; junction bases not matched to a gene: 10. The CDR3 has 14 residues. In germline, CDR1 is MDHEN, CDR2 SYDVKM. The DNA of the CDR3 is TGTGCCAGCAGTGTCACAGGGGCGCTGGGTGGCTACACCTTC. Translating it yields CASSVTGALGGYTF.

This clonotype was picked up many times. This rearrangement joins TRBV20-1 to TRBJ1-5, with 10 nucleotides matching TRBD1. V shed 0 bases, J shed 13 bases, and the junction held 3 bases outside the gene matches. Germline V gives CDR1 DFQATT, CDR2 SNEGSKA (reference sequence). The CDR3 loop spans 12 amino acids. CDR3 in DNA: TGCAGTGCTAGAGATGGGGACAGGGGACAGCATTTT. Its protein is CSARDGDRGQHF.

This clonotype was seen repeatedly, ten times or more. The rearrangement uses TRBV2 and TRBJ2-7; tentatively, D is TRBD2 (5 bases). This CDR3 spans 12 amino acids. Between the trimmed V and J ends, which lost 3 bases and 3 bases, there was a span of 6 bases. CDR1 SNHLY and CDR2 FYNNEI come from the germline V gene. CDR3 loop: CASSDRDYEQYF. In DNA form, the CDR3 reads TGTGCCAGCAGTGACCGGGACTACGAGCAGTACTTC.

This clonotype was counted a few times. The chain couples TRBV29-1 to TRBJ2-3; D not certain. Germline CDR1 and CDR2: SQVTM and ANQGSEA. Trimming shortened V by 8 bases and J by 3 bases, and 12 bases separated the two germline ends. The CDR3 has 12 residues. The CDR3 reads CSMLWVTDTQYF. CDR3 in DNA: TGCAGCATGCTCTGGGTTACAGATACGCAGTATTTT.

This clonotype was recorded at least ten times. The chain uses TRBV7-2 and TRBJ1-2, with 7 bases fitting TRBD1. Losses at the gene ends were 7 bases for V and 3 bases for J; bases not matched to a gene: 8. The CDR3 is made up of 14 amino acids. Germline CDR1 SGHTA, CDR2 FQGNSA. The CDR3 sequence is CASTVPGQHYGYTF. As DNA, the CDR3 is TGTGCCAGCACCGTCCCGGGACAGCACTATGGCTACACCTTC. Full variable domain (remainder filled in from reference TRBV7-2 and TRBJ1-2): GAGVSQSPSNKVTEKGKDVELRCDPISGHTALYWYRQSLGQGLEFLIYFQGNSAPDKSGLPSDRFSAERTGGSVSTLTIQRTQQEDSAVYLCASTVPGQHYGYTFGSGTRLTVV.

The chain links TRBV28 to TRBJ1-2, with a weak D call TRBD1 (6 bases). Germline V gene lookup returns CDR1 MDHEN and CDR2 SYDVKM. Deletions cut 5 bases from V and 8 bases from J, with 15 bases between. CDR3 length equals 13 residues. As DNA, the CDR3 is TGTGCCAGCAGTCTTCTAACAGGGAACGGCTACACCTTC. This sequence encodes CASSLLTGNGYTF.

This clonotype was seen at least ten times. This chain uses TRBV28 with TRBJ1-2, with TRBD1 matching over 9 bases. The CDR3 sequence is 14 residues long. The ends lost 2 bases at V and 7 bases at J; junction bases unmatched: 5. Per the germline V gene, CDR1 is MDHEN and CDR2 is SYDVKM. The DNA of the CDR3 is TGTGCCAGCAGTTTAACAGGGGGCGCGTTTGGCTACACCTTC. It encodes CASSLTGGAFGYTF.